This TCR beta chain was found in a study of brain T cells in children with intractable seizures. Whole-study results and caveats: Viral specificity was inferred only from CDR3 similarity; HCMV serostatus was unknown. Pre- and post-surgery blood differed in depth, so pre-surgery absences may be undersampling.

As for this clone: Its cognate antigen is unknown.

Assay: immunoSEQ multiplex PCR; the TCRdb copy retains only in-frame clones and omits some. The table includes around 38,000 clones, roughly 90% detected once. V was shortened by 3 bases and J by 4 bases, with 10 bases between the two germline ends. Germline V CDR1 and CDR2: SGHAT, FQNNGV. The CDR3 is 15 amino acids. Surgery cases with the highest brain T cell transcript signatures were chosen for sequencing. The gene calls are TRBV11-2 and TRBJ2-6; possibly TRBD2 for D (6 bases). The sequence was obtained from a girl aged 2-10 years with tuberous sclerosis and intractable seizures. The specimen was peripheral blood, collected at surgery. This CDR3 reads CASSFGGSGANVLTF. The CDR3 region has the DNA TGTGCCAGCAGCTTTGGAGGGAGCGGGGCCAACGTCCTGACTTTC.